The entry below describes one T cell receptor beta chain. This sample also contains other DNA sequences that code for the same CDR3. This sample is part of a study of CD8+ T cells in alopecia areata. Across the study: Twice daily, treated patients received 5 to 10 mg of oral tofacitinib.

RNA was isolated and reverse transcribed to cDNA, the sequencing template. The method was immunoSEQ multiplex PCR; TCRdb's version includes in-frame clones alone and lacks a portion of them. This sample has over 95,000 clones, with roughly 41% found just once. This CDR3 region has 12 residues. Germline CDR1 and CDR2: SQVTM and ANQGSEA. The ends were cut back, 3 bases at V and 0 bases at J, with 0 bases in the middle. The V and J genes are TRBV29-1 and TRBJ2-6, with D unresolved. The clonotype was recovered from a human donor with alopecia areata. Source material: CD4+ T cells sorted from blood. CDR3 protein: CSVDSGANVLTF. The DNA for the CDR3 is TGCAGCGTTGACTCTGGGGCCAACGTCCTGACTTTC.